These T cell receptor beta chains were read from a single sample in a study of HIV-infected patients and healthy controls. TCRdb reprocessed the 5' RACE reads via MiXCR and lists one record per CDR3 protein. The data show some 15,000 distinct CDR3 sequences, 5.5% to 8% seen once. The sequenced material came from blood. These receptor sequences come from an adult in good health. CDR3s include the opening cysteine and the closing phenylalanine or tryptophan. D genes are given only for firm matches. Size tells how often a clone was seen (once, few, many) or the class of an expanded clone, and some rows leave it out.

TRBD2	TRBV28	TRBJ2-1	-	TGTGCCACCAGTCCCCGACTAGCGGGGCTCGATGAGCAGTTCTTC	CATSPRLAGLDEQFF
-	TRBV5-4	TRBJ2-2	-	TGTGCCAGCAGCCCTTCCTCAGGGAACACCGGGGAGCTGTTTTTT	CASSPSSGNTGELFF
-	TRBV12-3/TRBV12-4	TRBJ2-1	many	TGTGCCAGCAGTTTTTCTCCCAATGAGCAGTTCTTC	CASSFSPNEQFF
-	TRBV29-1	TRBJ2-2	-	TGCAGCGTTGTTCTGGGATTGAACACCGGGGAGCTGTTTTTT	CSVVLGLNTGELFF
TRBD1	TRBV28	TRBJ1-5	medium-sized	TGTGCCAGCAGTTCTCAGGGGGCCAATCAGCCCCAGCATTTT	CASSSQGANQPQHF
-	TRBV5-1	TRBJ1-2	-	TGCGCCAGCAGCTTGGCTTCCGATGGCTACACCTTC	CASSLASDGYTF
TRBD2	TRBV6-2/TRBV6-3	TRBJ2-3	medium-sized	TGTGCCAGCAGTTACTCGGGACTAGCCACAGATACGCAGTATTTT	CASSYSGLATDTQYF
TRBD2	TRBV28	TRBJ2-7	many	TGTGCCAGCAGTTTCGGGGGGGCCATCATTTACGAGCAGTACTTC	CASSFGGAIIYEQYF
-	TRBV9	TRBJ1-1	many	TGTGCCAGCAGCGCCCCGGGGGGGGGGCTGGACACTGAAGCTTTCTTT	CASSAPGGGLDTEAFF
-	TRBV9	TRBJ2-5	many	TGTGCCAGCAGCCCGGACGGTGGGGGAGAGACCCAGTACTTC	CASSPDGGGETQYF
-	TRBV6-2/TRBV6-3	TRBJ2-5	-	TGTGCCAGCAGTCGGACCGGGACACAGCAAGAGACCCAGTACTTC	CASSRTGTQQETQYF
-	TRBV28	TRBJ2-7	-	TGTGCCAGCAGTTCTCCAGGGCCTGGGGTGTTCTACGAGCAGTACTTC	CASSSPGPGVFYEQYF
TRBD1	TRBV28	TRBJ1-1	-	TGTGCCAGCAGTCCGGACCAGGGGGAGTCTGAAGCTTTCTTT	CASSPDQGESEAFF
TRBD1	TRBV4-2	TRBJ1-1	many	TGTGCCAGCAGCCAAGGAATTTTAGGACAGGGGGTTAAGCGCCCTTTT	CASSQGILGQGVKRPF
-	TRBV9	TRBJ1-4	medium-sized	TGTGCCAGCAGCTTATCCCCCGGGACGGGAAATGAAAAACTGTTTTTT	CASSLSPGTGNEKLFF
-	TRBV3-1	TRBJ1-2	many	TGTGCCAGCAACTCCCTGGGGTCTAACTATGGCTACACCTTC	CASNSLGSNYGYTF
-	TRBV20-1	TRBJ1-1	many	TGCAGTGCTGGGTCCAGGGATGAACCATTGAACACTGAAGCTTTCTTT	CSAGSRDEPLNTEAFF
TRBD2	TRBV15	TRBJ2-5	many	TGTGCCACCAGTACCCCTAGCGGGCTTCCTTGGGAGACCCAGTACTTC	CATSTPSGLPWETQYF
-	TRBV4-3	TRBJ1-5	many	TGCGCCAGCAGCCAGACCCTTAGAGGGGATAATCAGCCCCAGCATTTT	CASSQTLRGDNQPQHF
TRBD2	TRBV6-6	TRBJ2-3	-	TGTGCCAGCAGAAGGACTAGCGGAAGCACAGATACGCAGTATTTT	CASRRTSGSTDTQYF
TRBD1	TRBV6-2/TRBV6-3	TRBJ2-7	many	TGTGCCAGCAGTTACTACGGGACAGGGTCCCACGAGCAGTACTTC	CASSYYGTGSHEQYF
-	TRBV4-3	TRBJ2-3	medium-sized	TGCGCCAGCAGCCAAGATCGTTACGCAGATACGCAGTATTTT	CASSQDRYADTQYF
-	TRBV7-2	TRBJ2-4	many	TGTGCCAGCAGCTTAGCAATAGGTGTAACCAAAAACATTCAGTACTTC	CASSLAIGVTKNIQYF
-	TRBV7-9	TRBJ2-2	-	TGTGCCAGCAGCCCAGGGATCGGGGAGCTGTTTTTT	CASSPGIGELFF
-	TRBV5-4	TRBJ2-2	many	TGTGCCAGCAGCCTGGGGCGCGCCGGGGAGCTGTTTTTT	CASSLGRAGELFF
-	TRBV19	TRBJ1-1	many	TGTGCCAGTAGAGACAGTGAATGGTTGAGGACTGAAGCTTTCTTT	CASRDSEWLRTEAFF
TRBD1	TRBV18	TRBJ1-4	-	TGTGCCAGCTCACCCCGGAGACAGGGCAATGAAAAACTGTTTTTT	CASSPRRQGNEKLFF
-	TRBV20-1	TRBJ1-3	many	TGCAGTGCTAGAGATATTGAGGACAACGGAAACACCATATATTTT	CSARDIEDNGNTIYF
-	TRBV20-1	TRBJ2-3	many	TGCAGTGCTAGAGAGGTCGGACGATACACAGATACGCAGTATTTT	CSAREVGRYTDTQYF
TRBD1	TRBV7-6	TRBJ2-7	few	TGTGCCAGCAGCTTAGCGTTTCAGGGGGCCCTTACTGAGCAGTACTTC	CASSLAFQGALTEQYF
-	TRBV7-2	TRBJ2-7	many	TGTGCCAGCAGCCTAAGCCTAGGGGTGAAGTCGTACGAGCAGTACTTC	CASSLSLGVKSYEQYF
-	TRBV29-1	TRBJ1-1	many	TGCAGCGTTGAGTGGGAGGGATCTGAAGCTTTCTTT	CSVEWEGSEAFF
-	TRBV30	TRBJ2-7	many	TGTGCCTACCAATTGAAGGGGGAAGCCTACGAGCAGTACTTC	CAYQLKGEAYEQYF
-	TRBV20-1	TRBJ2-1	many	TGCAGTGCTCTGGAGGGCCCCTACAATGAGCAGTTCTTC	CSALEGPYNEQFF
-	TRBV23-1	TRBJ2-7	-	TGCGCCAGCAGTCAATCCCCGGAGTTCCGGTACTTC	CASSQSPEFRYF
TRBD2	TRBV5-4	TRBJ2-1	many	TGTGCCAGCAGCCGCTGGGGTAGCGGGAGAGAGAATGAGCAGTTCTTC	CASSRWGSGRENEQFF
TRBD1	TRBV2	TRBJ2-1	-	TGTGCCAGCAGGGCAACAGGGGGCCTTAATATATACAATGAGCAGTTCTTC	CASRATGGLNIYNEQFF
TRBD2	TRBV7-8	TRBJ2-4	many	TGTGCCAGCTTAGAGGGCGGGCTAGCGGGGGGGCCCCCCATGAACATTCAGTACTTC	CASLEGGLAGGPPMNIQYF
TRBD1	TRBV7-8	TRBJ1-1	few	TGTGCCAGCAGCCTCGGACAGGGCATGAACACTGAAGCTTTCTTT	CASSLGQGMNTEAFF
-	TRBV6-1	TRBJ2-2	medium-sized	TGTGCCAGCTTTACCGGGGTAGGGGGTCCCGGGGAGCTGTTTTTT	CASFTGVGGPGELFF
-	TRBV10-2	TRBJ1-1	-	TGCGCCAGCAGTGAACAGGGAAACACTGAAGCTTTCTTT	CASSEQGNTEAFF
-	TRBV6-4	TRBJ2-1	medium-sized	TGTGCCAGCAGTGACTCAGGGGAGCCCTACAATGAGCAGTTCTTC	CASSDSGEPYNEQFF
-	TRBV4-3	TRBJ1-6	-	TGCGCCAGCAGCCAAGAACAGGAATTTTCACCCCTCCACTTT	CASSQEQEFSPLHF
-	TRBV7-2	TRBJ2-5	many	TGTGCCAGCAGCGAGGCCCCAGAGACCCAGTACTTC	CASSEAPETQYF
-	TRBV7-9	TRBJ2-1	few	TGTGCCAGCAGCGCGGGACAGACTTACAATGAGCAGTTCTTC	CASSAGQTYNEQFF
TRBD2	TRBV4-1	TRBJ2-5	many	TGCGCCAGCAGCCAAGACGGGACTAGCGAAGAAGAGACCCAGTACTTC	CASSQDGTSEEETQYF
-	TRBV19	TRBJ1-6	many	TGTGCCAGTAGCCCCGGGACTTTTTTACTTAATTCACCCCTCCACTTT	CASSPGTFLLNSPLHF
TRBD2	TRBV20-1	TRBJ2-7	many	TGCAGTGCTTCAAGCGGGGCCGGGGAGCAGTACTTC	CSASSGAGEQYF
TRBD2	TRBV12-3/TRBV12-4	TRBJ2-7	few	TGTGCCAGCAGTTTACTAGCGGGGACGTACGAGCAGTACTTC	CASSLLAGTYEQYF
TRBD2	TRBV24-1	TRBJ2-1	many	TGTGCCACCAGAGCGGGGGGAAGCTCCTACAATGAGCAGTTCTTC	CATRAGGSSYNEQFF
-	TRBV5-1	TRBJ2-1	many	TGCGCCAGCAGCTTGGCCATGGGAGGGGGTAATGAGCAGTTCTTC	CASSLAMGGGNEQFF
-	TRBV7-9	TRBJ1-5	many	TGTGCCAGCAGCGCCGCGGGGGAGTTGGGGCCCCAGCATTTT	CASSAAGELGPQHF
TRBD2	TRBV20-1	TRBJ2-7	many	TGCAGTGCTAGACTCCCGGTAGCGGGTAGCTCCTACGAGCAGTACTTC	CSARLPVAGSSYEQYF
-	TRBV19	TRBJ2-1	many	TGTGCCAGTTCTGACAGCCCCTACAATGAGCAGTTCTTC	CASSDSPYNEQFF